This is a list of T cell receptor beta chains from one sample in a study of blood T cell repertoires in COVID-19. The protocol was immunoSEQ multiplex PCR, while the TCRdb copy is restricted to in-frame clones and leaves out a portion. Among some 200,000 clones listed, about nine tenths were seen once. The specimen sequenced was peripheral blood. The source of these receptors is a man over 45 with acute or convalescent COVID-19. CDR3s include the opening cysteine and the closing phenylalanine or tryptophan.

v_call,cdr3_aa
TRBV7-9,CASSSGLNYGYTF
TRBV29-1,CSVEYRGDTEAFF
TRBV19,CASTTRGSYTEAFF
TRBV7-8,CASSSRVGDTEAFF
TRBV5-4,CASSSSLGAAHGYTF
TRBV6-5,CASLRGHNYGYTF
TRBV15,CATSRARDRITNQPQHF
TRBV9,CASSVSPGTGYEQFF
TRBV7-3,CASSSNRGEAFF
TRBV6-5,CASSYRGENTEAFF
TRBV7-6,CASSLGQNTEAFF
TRBV5-1,CASSFGTGGTTGELFF
TRBV5-4,CASSFQGGNEKLFF
TRBV29-1,CSYLRENTEAFF
TRBV19,CASSPLDRGDLGEQFF
TRBV5-1,CASSLWGTGYGYTF
TRBV3-1/TRBV3-2,CASSQGRTSGYNEQFF
TRBV4-1,CASSQGTGRYGYTF
TRBV7-9,CASSLAGGYSGNTIYF
TRBV5-6,CASSRGEGNRYTEAFF
TRBV6-1,CASSEARGSEQFF
TRBV10-3,CAISGGTGYETQYF
TRBV25-1,CASSEDRTAKETQYF
TRBV10-1,CASSESVTGEYEQFF
TRBV20-1,CSAPGQETQYF
TRBV12-3/TRBV12-4,CASRPPGSYEQYF
TRBV7-9,CASTRLAGDHEQYF
TRBV7-2,CASSPGGGVRLGELFF
TRBV24-1,CATSDRGTSGGGKSTDTQYF
TRBV10-1,CASSEGLDLNEQFF
TRBV7-9,CASSLGHQQRSYF
TRBV6-6,CASSDRDRRSYGYTF
TRBV6-5,CASSYSPSGDTDTQYF